The present T cell receptor (beta chain) was sequenced within a study of memory CD4+ T cells and cytomegalovirus serostatus. At the level of the study: Of the healthy Belgian adults, 9 were CMV seropositive and about 24 seronegative. Notes on the study in general: CMV serostatus prediction reached median AUC 0.95, or 0.91 with US-trained model. CD4+ memory repertoires contained about 40% of the roughly 150 reported CMV TCRbeta sequences.

Authors' data handling: Out-of-frame sequences were removed, leaving about 2,300,000 distinct TCRbeta sequences. Only in-frame clones appear in the TCRdb table, and some are missing; sequencing was by immunoSEQ multiplex PCR. Clone size and the V and J calls come from that table; the DNA yielded D and trimming. The repertoire has roughly 53,000 clones, roughly 79% of them found once; the top ten carry roughly 1.7%. Remarks on this clone: Antigen specificity is unknown.

V shed 3 bases and J 4 bases; nucleotides not matched to a gene: 5. Germline CDR1 reads SGHTA; CDR2 reads FQGNSA. The CDR3 loop spans 14 amino acids. The sort gate was single viable CD3+CD4+CD8-CD45RO+ cells for memory CD4+ T cells. The V and J genes are TRBV7-2 and TRBJ2-7; 8 positions match TRBD1. Material for sequencing was memory CD4+ T cells from blood. The clonotype was recovered from an adult in good health and CMV-seronegative. The CDR3 nucleotides read TGTGCCAGCAGCTTTGACAGGGGTTGGTACGAGCAGTACTTC. Translated: CASSFDRGWYEQYF. The whole variable domain, remainder taken from reference TRBV7-2 and TRBJ2-7, is GAGVSQSPSNKVTEKGKDVELRCDPISGHTALYWYRQSLGQGLEFLIYFQGNSAPDKSGLPSDRFSAERTGGSVSTLTIQRTQQEDSAVYLCASSFDRGWYEQYFGPGTRLTVT.